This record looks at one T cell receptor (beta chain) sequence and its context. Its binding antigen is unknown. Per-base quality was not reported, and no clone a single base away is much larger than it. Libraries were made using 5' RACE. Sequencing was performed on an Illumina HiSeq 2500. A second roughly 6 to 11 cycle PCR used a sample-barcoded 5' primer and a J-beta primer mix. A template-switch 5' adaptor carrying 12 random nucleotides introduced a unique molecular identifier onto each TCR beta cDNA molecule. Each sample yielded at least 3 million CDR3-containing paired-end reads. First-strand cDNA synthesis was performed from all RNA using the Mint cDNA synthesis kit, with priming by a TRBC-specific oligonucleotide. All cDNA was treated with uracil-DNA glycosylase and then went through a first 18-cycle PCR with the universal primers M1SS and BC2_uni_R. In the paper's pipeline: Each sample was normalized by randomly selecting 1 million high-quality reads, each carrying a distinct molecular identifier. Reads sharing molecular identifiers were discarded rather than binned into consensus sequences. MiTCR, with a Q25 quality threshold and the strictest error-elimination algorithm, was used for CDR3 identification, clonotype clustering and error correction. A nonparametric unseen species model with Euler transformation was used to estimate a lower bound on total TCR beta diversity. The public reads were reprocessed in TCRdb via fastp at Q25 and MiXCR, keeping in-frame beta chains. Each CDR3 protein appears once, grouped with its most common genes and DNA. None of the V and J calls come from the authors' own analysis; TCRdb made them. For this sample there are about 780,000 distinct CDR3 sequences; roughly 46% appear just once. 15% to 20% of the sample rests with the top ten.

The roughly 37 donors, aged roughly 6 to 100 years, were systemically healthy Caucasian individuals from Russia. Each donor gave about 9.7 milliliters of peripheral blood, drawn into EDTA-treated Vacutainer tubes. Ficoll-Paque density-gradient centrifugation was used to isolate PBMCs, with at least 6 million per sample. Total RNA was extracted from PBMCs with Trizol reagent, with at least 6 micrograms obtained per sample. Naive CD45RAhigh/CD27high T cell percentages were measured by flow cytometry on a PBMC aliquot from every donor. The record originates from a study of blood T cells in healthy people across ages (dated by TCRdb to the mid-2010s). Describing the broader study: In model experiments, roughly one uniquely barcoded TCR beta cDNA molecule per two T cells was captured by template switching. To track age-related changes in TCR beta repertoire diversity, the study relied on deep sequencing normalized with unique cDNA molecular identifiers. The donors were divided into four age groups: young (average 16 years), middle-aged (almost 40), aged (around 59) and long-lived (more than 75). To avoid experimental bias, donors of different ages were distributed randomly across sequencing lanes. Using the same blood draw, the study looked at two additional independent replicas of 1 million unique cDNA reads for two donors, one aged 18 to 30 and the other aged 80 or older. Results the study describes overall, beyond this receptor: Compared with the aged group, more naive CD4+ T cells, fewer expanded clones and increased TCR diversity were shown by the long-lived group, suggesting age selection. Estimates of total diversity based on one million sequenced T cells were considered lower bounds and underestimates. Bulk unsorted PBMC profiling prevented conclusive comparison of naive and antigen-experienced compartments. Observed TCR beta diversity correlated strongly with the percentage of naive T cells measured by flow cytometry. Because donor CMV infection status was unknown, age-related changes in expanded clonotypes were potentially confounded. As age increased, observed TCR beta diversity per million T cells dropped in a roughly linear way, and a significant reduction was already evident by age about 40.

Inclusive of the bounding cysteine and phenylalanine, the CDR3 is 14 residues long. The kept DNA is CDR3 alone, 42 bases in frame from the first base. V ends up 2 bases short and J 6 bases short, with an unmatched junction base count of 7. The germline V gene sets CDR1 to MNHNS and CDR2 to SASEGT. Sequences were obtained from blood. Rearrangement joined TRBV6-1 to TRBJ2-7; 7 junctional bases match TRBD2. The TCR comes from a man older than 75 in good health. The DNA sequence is TGTGCCAGCAGTGAAACGGGGCGGACTAGCGAGCAGTACTTC. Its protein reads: CASSETGRTSEQYF.